The clone carrying this T cell receptor beta chain was detected only once. Antigen: not known. V lost 8 bases to trimming and J lost 3 bases, with 17 bases between them. The CDR3 contains 15 residues. Germline lookup yields CDR1 PRHDT and CDR2 FYEKMQ (reference sequence). Method: immunoSEQ multiplex PCR; TCRdb's copy keeps in-frame clones and lacks some. The sample records around 35,000 clones, over 80% being singletons. This specimen belongs to a study of OX40 agonist ivuxolimab in advanced cancers. General observations from the study: At 0.1 to 3.0 mg/kg, CD4+ and CD8+ blood T cells expanded clonally by week 6. Researchers did not establish what antigens the expanded peripheral T cells target. On average, CD8+ T cells showed a greater number of expanded clones than CD4+.

Autoimmune disease history or systemic immunosuppression disqualified patients. The V call is TRBV13, the J call TRBJ2-1; tentatively, D is TRBD1 or TRBD2 (5 bases each). The clonotype was recovered from an adult with an advanced solid tumor such as melanoma, head and neck, liver or kidney cancer. This material consisted of CD4+ or CD8+ T cells sorted from blood, taken in a trial of the OX40 agonist ivuxolimab. CDR3 in amino acids: CASGGNGRNYNEQFF. CDR3 nucleotide sequence: TGTGCCAGCGGGGGAAACGGACGGAACTACAATGAGCAGTTCTTC.